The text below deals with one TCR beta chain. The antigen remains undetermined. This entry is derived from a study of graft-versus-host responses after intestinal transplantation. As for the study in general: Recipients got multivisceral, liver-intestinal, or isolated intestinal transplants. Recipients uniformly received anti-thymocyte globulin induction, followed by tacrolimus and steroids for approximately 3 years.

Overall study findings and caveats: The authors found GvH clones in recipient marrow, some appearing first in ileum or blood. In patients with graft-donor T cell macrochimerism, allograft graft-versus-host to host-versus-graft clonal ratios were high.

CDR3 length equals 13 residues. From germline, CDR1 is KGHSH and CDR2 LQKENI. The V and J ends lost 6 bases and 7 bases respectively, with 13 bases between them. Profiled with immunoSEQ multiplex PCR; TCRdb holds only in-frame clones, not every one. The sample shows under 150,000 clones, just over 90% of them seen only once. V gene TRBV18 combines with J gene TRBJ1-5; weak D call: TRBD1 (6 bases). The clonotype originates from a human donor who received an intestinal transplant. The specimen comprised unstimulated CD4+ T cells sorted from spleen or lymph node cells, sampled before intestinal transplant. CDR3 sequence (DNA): TGTGCCAGCTCGCCTAAACAGGGACAGCCCCAGCATTTT. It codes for CASSPKQGQPQHF. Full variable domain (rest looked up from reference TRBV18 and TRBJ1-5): NAGVMQNPRHLVRRRGQEARLRCSPMKGHSHVYWYRQLPEEGLKFMVYLQKENIIDESGMPKERFSAEFPKEGPSILRIQQVVRGDSAAYFCASSPKQGQPQHFGDGTRLSIL.